This entry lists 20 T cell receptor beta chains sequenced from one sample in a study of blood T cell repertoires in COVID-19. The assay was immunoSEQ multiplex PCR, and TCRdb's table has in-frame clones only and misses some. The table has roughly 250,000 clones, 84% seen once. Sequenced sample: peripheral blood. Receptor source: a person aged 65 to 85 with COVID-19, enrolled during active disease.

The V call is TRBV5-4, the J call TRBJ1-1; 7 positions match TRBD1. The CDR3 spans 15 residues. In germline, CDR1 is SGHNT, CDR2 YYREEE (reference sequence). Trimming took 4 bases from V and 2 from J; bases not matched to a gene: 8. This CDR3 reads CASSTGDRSNTEAFF. The CDR3 DNA reads TGTGCCAGCAGCACTGGGGACAGAAGTAACACTGAAGCTTTCTTT.

In its sample, this clone was seen a few times. V usage is TRBV2 and J usage is TRBJ2-1, with 11 positions matching TRBD2. CDR1 SNHLY and CDR2 FYNNEI come from the germline V gene. The ends lost 6 bases at V and 6 bases at J; junction bases unmatched: 7. The CDR3 is 15 amino acids. The CDR3 reads CASRKGLAGGNEQFF. The CDR3 nucleotides read TGTGCCAGCAGAAAAGGGCTAGCGGGAGGCAATGAGCAGTTCTTC.

This clone was detected once. The chain joins TRBV2 to TRBJ1-3; possible D gene TRBD1, 6 bases. The CDR3 length is 15 residues. Germline V gene data show CDR1 as SNHLY and CDR2 as FYNNEI. Trimming stripped 3 bases from V and 0 bases from J, with 9 bases between. DNA of the CDR3: TGTGCCAGCAGTGATGGGGGCCGCTCTGGAAACACCATATATTTT. Protein product: CASSDGGRSGNTIYF.

This rearrangement joins TRBV19 to TRBJ1-6; tentatively, D is TRBD1 (5 bases). This CDR3 comprises 16 residues. CDR1 and CDR2 from the germline V gene are LNHDA and SQIVND (reference sequence). Trimming stripped 4 bases from V and 9 bases from J, with 19 bases between. CDR3 amino acids: CASSTDRQYGGSPLHF. Here the CDR3 DNA reads TGTGCCAGTAGTACCGACCGACAGTACGGGGGTTCACCCCTCCACTTT.

The chain couples TRBV6-5 to TRBJ2-1; D remains unclear. Germline CDR1 reads MNHEY; CDR2 reads SVGAGI. With 6 bases removed from V and 5 bases from J, the gap between germline ends came to 11 bases. The CDR3 loop spans 13 amino acids. This CDR3 is CASRSTIHNEQFF. The CDR3 DNA reads TGTGCCAGCAGATCTACTATCCACAATGAGCAGTTCTTC.

The chain carries TRBV6-5 and TRBJ1-1; D not resolved. CDR3 length: 12 residues. Germline V gene sequence: CDR1 MNHEY, CDR2 SVGAGI. V lost 6 bases and J lost 1, with 6 bases in between. This chain's CDR3 is CASSRGNTEAFF. DNA for the CDR3: TGTGCCAGCAGCCGGGGGAACACTGAAGCTTTCTTT.

The chain uses TRBV5-6 and TRBJ2-1; TRBD2 matches at 10 bases. After removal of 1 base from V and 10 bases from J, the junction contained 5 bases not matched to a gene. The CDR3 length is 14 residues. Germline V CDR1 and CDR2: SGHDT, YYEEEE. CDR3 sequence: CASSLPSGSREQFF. DNA for the CDR3: TGTGCCAGCAGCTTGCCTAGCGGGAGCAGAGAGCAGTTCTTC. The whole variable domain, filled in from reference TRBV5-6 and TRBJ2-1, reads DAGVTQSPTHLIKTRGQQVTLRCSPKSGHDTVSWYQQALGQGPQFIFQYYEEEERQRGNFPDRFSGHQFPNYSSELNVNALLLGDSALYLCASSLPSGSREQFFGPGTRLTVL.

The chain uses TRBV19 and TRBJ1-1; 7 nucleotides line up with TRBD1. V dropped 7 bases and J dropped 4; count of bases not matched to a gene: 9. This CDR3 is built from 14 residues. CDR1 is LNHDA, CDR2 SQIVND, per germline (reference sequence). The DNA for the CDR3 is TGTGCCAGTACTACTCGGGCAGGGGGCACTGAAGCTTTCTTT. This sequence encodes CASTTRAGGTEAFF.

The chain couples TRBV11-2 to TRBJ2-7, with 10 bases fitting TRBD1. With 5 bases clipped from V and 0 bases from J, the junction kept 7 bases outside the gene matches. Germline V gives CDR1 SGHAT, CDR2 FQNNGV. The CDR3 consists of 16 residues. As DNA, the CDR3 is TGTGCCAGCAGCGCAAGGGGACAGGGGACCTCCTACGAGCAGTACTTC. It codes for CASSARGQGTSYEQYF.

This rearrangement joins TRBV7-2 to TRBJ2-3; 7 bases are a match to TRBD2. Germline V gene sequence: CDR1 SGHTA, CDR2 FQGNSA. The CDR3 covers 17 residues. Trimming at V came to 5 bases and at J to 4 bases, leaving 15 bases not matched to a gene. Here the CDR3 reads CASSPSTSLWGADTQYF. CDR3 DNA: TGTGCCAGCAGCCCTTCGACTAGCCTTTGGGGCGCAGATACGCAGTATTTT.

J is TRBJ1-1 and V is TRBV30, with D unresolved. Germline V CDR1 and CDR2: GTSNPN, SVGIG (reference sequence). The CDR3 is 12 amino acids. The V end lost 8 bases, the J end lost 1 base, and 11 bases lay between the germline ends. CDR3 loop: CAKSAQNTEAFF. Here the CDR3 DNA reads TGTGCCAAAAGCGCGCAGAACACTGAAGCTTTCTTT.

The chain joins TRBV14 to TRBJ2-1; D gene uncertain. Germline loops: CDR1 SGHDN, CDR2 FVKESK. Trimming removed 1 base from V and 6 bases from J, with 7 bases in between. The CDR3 covers 13 residues. CDR3 DNA: TGTGCCAGCAGCCAAGGAACATTCAATGAGCAGTTCTTC. This gives the protein CASSQGTFNEQFF. The full variable domain, with the rest looked up from reference TRBV14 and TRBJ2-1, is EAGVTQFPSHSVIEKGQTVTLRCDPISGHDNLYWYRRVMGKEIKFLLHFVKESKQDESGMPNNRFLAERTGGTYSTLKVQPAELEDSGVYFCASSQGTFNEQFFGPGTRLTVL.

In this sample, this clone turned up a few times. The CDR3 DNA sequence: TGTGCCAGCAGCCAAGCGCAGGGCACCATATATTTT. This translates into CASSQAQGTIYF. The chain combines TRBV3-1 (or the pseudogene TRBV3-2) with TRBJ1-3, with a tentative D call TRBD1 (5 bases). The germline CDR1 and CDR2 sequences are LGHDT and YNNKEL (reference sequence). CDR3 length: 12 amino acids. Trimming shortened V by 1 base and J by 9 bases, and 7 bases separated the two germline ends.

The CDR3 region is CASSVAGTGRTDTQYF. CDR3 coding DNA: TGTGCCAGCAGCGTCGCCGGGACAGGACGCACAGATACGCAGTATTTT. This chain connects TRBV7-2 to TRBJ2-3; 8 positions agree with TRBD1. V gave up 5 bases and J gave up 1 base; unmatched junction bases: 8. The CDR3 totals 16 residues. Looked up from germline, CDR1 is SGHTA and CDR2 is FQGNSA.

The chain joins TRBV19 to TRBJ2-7; TRBD2 matches at 13 bases. J lost 4 bases, V lost 3 bases, and 3 bases had no gene match. The CDR3 runs to 15 residues. The germline gives CDR1 LNHDA, CDR2 SQIVND (reference sequence). CDR3 protein: CASSIGTSGAYEQYF. The CDR3 DNA reads as TGTGCCAGTAGTATCGGGACTAGCGGGGCGTACGAGCAGTACTTC.

This clone was detected once. The chain has TRBV30 and TRBJ1-1, with D unclear. Germline lookup yields CDR1 GTSNPN and CDR2 SVGIG (reference sequence). V lost 2 bases and J lost 0, with 13 bases in between. The CDR3 extends over 15 amino acids. The CDR3 region has the DNA TGTGCCTGGAGTCCTGAAGTGAGAATGAACACTGAAGCTTTCTTT. Translation: CAWSPEVRMNTEAFF.

There are a few counts of this clone. V and J are TRBV4-2 and TRBJ1-5, with TRBD1 matching 7 bases. Germline trimming cut 0 bases from V and 9 bases from J; bases unmatched to any gene: 11. The germline V gene encodes CDR1 LGHNA and CDR2 YNFKEQ. This CDR3 region has 16 residues. The CDR3 nucleotides are TGTGCCAGCAGCCAAGATCCCGCAGGGGGATCCCGGCCCCAGCATTTT. Its protein is CASSQDPAGGSRPQHF.

The table lists this clone with a count of one. V gene TRBV2 combines with J gene TRBJ2-3; the match to TRBD1 covers 10 bases. V trimming: 6 bases; J trimming: 4 bases; junction bases outside the gene matches: 4. CDR3 length equals 14 residues. Germline V gene lookup returns CDR1 SNHLY and CDR2 FYNNEI. CDR3 bases: TGTGCCAGCAGAAGGACAGGGGGGTCAGATACGCAGTATTTT. Protein sequence: CASRRTGGSDTQYF.

This chain connects TRBV7-3 to TRBJ1-6; 7 bases are a match to TRBD1. J was trimmed by 8 bases and V by 3 bases; bases with no gene match: 7. Germline V CDR1 and CDR2: SGHTA, FQGTGA. The CDR3 contains 15 residues. This CDR3 reads CASSLETGHHSPLHF. The CDR3 nucleotides read TGTGCCAGCAGCTTGGAGACAGGGCATCATTCACCCCTCCACTTT.

The chain is built from TRBV11-2 and TRBJ1-2, with TRBD1 matching over 8 bases. V dropped 4 bases and J dropped 4; count of bases not matched to a gene: 5. The CDR3 is 14 amino acids. Per germline, CDR1 SGHAT and CDR2 FQNNGV. In DNA form, the CDR3 reads TGTGCCAGCAGCTCGGCAGGGGGCGCCTATGGCTACACCTTC. Translating it yields CASSSAGGAYGYTF.